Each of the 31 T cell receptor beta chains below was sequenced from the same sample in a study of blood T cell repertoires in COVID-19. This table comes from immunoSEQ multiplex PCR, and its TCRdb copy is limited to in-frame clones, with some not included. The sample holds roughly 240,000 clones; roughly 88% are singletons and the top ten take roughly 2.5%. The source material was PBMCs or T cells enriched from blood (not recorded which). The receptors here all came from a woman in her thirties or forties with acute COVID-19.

CDR3 in amino acids: CASTRWTDSNYGYTF. CDR3 nucleotide sequence: TGCGCCAGCACGCGATGGACAGATTCTAACTATGGCTACACCTTC. The chain uses TRBV10-2 and TRBJ1-2; D might be TRBD1 (6 bases). Germline V gives CDR1 WSHSY, CDR2 SAAADI. The CDR3 consists of 15 residues. With 7 bases removed from V and 0 bases from J, the gap between germline ends came to 15 bases.

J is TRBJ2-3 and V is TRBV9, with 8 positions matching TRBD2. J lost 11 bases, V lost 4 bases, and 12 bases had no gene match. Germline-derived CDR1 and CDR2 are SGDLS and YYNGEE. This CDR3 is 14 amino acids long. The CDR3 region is CASSRGGREGGQYF. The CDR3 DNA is TGTGCCAGCAGCCGCGGGGGGCGCGAGGGTGGGCAGTATTTT.

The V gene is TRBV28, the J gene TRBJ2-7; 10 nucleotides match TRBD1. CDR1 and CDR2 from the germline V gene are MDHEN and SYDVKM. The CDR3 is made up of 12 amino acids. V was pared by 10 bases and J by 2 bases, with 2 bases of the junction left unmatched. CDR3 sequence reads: CATGTGAYEQYV. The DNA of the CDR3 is TGTGCCACCGGGACAGGGGCCTACGAGCAGTACGTC.

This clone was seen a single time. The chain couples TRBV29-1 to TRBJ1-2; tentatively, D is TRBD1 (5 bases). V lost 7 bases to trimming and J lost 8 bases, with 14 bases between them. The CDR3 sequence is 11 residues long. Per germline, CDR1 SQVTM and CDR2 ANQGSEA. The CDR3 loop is CSGDGGLGYTF. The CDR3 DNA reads TGCAGCGGAGATGGGGGACTAGGCTACACCTTC.

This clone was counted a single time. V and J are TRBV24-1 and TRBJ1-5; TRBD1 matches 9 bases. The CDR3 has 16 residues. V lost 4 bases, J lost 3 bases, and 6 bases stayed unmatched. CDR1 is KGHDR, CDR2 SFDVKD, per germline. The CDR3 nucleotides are TGTGCCACCAGTGACCCAGACAGGGGGTTCAATCAGCCCCAGCATTTT. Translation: CATSDPDRGFNQPQHF.

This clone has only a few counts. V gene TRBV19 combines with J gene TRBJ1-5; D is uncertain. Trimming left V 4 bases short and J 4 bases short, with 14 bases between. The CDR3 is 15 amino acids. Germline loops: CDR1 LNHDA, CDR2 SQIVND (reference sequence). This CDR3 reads CASSTGVAGNQPQHF. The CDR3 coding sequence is TGTGCCAGTAGTACCGGGGTAGCAGGAAATCAGCCCCAGCATTTT.

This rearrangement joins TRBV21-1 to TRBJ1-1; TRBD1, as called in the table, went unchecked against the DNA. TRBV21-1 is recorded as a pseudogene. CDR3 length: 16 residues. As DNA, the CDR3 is TGTGCCAGCAGCAATATCGCAGGACAGACGAACACTGAAGCTTTCTTT. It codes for CASSNIAGQTNTEAFF.

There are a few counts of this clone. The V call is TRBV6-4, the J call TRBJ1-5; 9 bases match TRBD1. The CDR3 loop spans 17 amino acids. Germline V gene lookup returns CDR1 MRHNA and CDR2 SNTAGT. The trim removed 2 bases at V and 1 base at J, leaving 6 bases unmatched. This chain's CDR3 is CASSDRGTGFSNQPQHF. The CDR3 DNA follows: TGTGCCAGCAGTGACAGGGGGACAGGGTTCAGCAATCAGCCCCAGCATTTT.

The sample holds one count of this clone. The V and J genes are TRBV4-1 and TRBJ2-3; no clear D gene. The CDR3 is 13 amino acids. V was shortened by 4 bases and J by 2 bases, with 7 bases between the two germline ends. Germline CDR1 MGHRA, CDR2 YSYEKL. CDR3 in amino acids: CASSRYYTDTQYF. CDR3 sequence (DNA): TGCGCCAGCAGCCGATACTACACAGATACGCAGTATTTT.

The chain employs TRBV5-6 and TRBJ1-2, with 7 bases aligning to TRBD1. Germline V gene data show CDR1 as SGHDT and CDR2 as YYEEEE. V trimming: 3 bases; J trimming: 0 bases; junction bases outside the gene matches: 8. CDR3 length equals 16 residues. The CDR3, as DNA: TGTGCCAGCAGCTGGGGACAGATTCTTACTAACTATGGCTACACCTTC. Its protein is CASSWGQILTNYGYTF.

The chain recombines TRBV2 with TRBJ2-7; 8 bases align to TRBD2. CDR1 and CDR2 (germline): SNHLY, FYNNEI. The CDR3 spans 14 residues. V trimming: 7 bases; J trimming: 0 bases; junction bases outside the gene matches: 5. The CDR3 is CASTRAGVSYEQYV. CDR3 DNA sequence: TGTGCCAGCACCCGAGCGGGAGTCTCCTACGAGCAGTACGTC.

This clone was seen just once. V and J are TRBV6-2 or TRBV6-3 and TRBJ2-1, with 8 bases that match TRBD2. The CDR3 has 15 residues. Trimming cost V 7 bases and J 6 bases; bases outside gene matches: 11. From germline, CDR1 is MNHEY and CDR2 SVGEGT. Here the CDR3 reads CASTPGGRGGNEQFF. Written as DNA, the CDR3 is TGTGCCAGCACCCCGGGGGGGAGAGGTGGCAATGAGCAGTTCTTC.

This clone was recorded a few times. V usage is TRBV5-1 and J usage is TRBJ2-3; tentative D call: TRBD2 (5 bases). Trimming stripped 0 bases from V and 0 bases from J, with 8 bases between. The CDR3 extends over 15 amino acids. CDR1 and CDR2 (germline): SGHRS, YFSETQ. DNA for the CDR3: TGCGCCAGCAGCTTGGGACCGGGGAGCACAGATACGCAGTATTTT. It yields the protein CASSLGPGSTDTQYF.

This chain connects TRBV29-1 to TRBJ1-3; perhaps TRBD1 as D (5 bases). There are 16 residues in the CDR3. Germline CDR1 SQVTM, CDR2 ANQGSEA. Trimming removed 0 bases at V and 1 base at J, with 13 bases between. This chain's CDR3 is CSVEDLLKGSGNTIYF. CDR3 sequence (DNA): TGCAGCGTTGAAGATCTTTTAAAGGGGTCTGGAAACACCATATATTTT.

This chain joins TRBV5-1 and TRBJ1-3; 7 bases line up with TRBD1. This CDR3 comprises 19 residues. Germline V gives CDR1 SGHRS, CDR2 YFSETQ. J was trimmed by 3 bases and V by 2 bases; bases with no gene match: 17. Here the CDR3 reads CASSFLDPDRLVGGNTIYF. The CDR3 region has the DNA TGCGCCAGCAGCTTCCTCGACCCGGACAGGTTGGTAGGTGGAAACACCATATATTTT.

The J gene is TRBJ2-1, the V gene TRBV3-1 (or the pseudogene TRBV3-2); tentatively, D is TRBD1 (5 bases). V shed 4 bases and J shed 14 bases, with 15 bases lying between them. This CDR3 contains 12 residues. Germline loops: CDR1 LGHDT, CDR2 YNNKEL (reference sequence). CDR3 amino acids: CASSLLRDWEFF. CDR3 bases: TGTGCCAGCAGCCTTCTCAGGGATTGGGAGTTCTTC.

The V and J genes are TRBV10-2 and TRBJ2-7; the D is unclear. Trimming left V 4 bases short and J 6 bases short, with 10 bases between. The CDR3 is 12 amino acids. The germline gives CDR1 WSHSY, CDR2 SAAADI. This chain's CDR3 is CASSGSGSEQYF. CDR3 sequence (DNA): TGCGCCAGCAGTGGATCAGGCTCCGAGCAGTACTTC.

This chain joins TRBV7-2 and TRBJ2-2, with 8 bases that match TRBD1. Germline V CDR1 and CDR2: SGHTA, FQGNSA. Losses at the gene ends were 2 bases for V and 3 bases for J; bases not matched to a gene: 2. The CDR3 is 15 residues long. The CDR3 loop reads CASSLQGADTGELFF. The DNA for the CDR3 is TGTGCCAGCAGCTTACAGGGGGCGGACACCGGGGAGCTGTTTTTT.

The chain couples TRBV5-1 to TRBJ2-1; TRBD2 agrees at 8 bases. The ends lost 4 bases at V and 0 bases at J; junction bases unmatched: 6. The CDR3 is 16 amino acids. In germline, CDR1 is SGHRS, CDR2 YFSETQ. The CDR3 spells CASSPSGGRSYNEQFF. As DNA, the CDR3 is TGCGCCAGCAGCCCCAGCGGGGGCCGCTCCTACAATGAGCAGTTCTTC.

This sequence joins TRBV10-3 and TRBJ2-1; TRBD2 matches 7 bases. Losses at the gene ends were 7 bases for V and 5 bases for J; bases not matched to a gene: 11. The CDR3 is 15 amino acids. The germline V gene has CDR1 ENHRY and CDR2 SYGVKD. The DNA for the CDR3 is TGTGCCATCAAAGTCTCCGGGGGGTCCGACAATGAGCAGTTCTTC. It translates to CAIKVSGGSDNEQFF.

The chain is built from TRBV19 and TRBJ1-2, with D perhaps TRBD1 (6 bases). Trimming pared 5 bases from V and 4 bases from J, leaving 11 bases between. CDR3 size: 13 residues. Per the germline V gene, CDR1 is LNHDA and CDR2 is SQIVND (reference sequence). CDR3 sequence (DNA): TGTGCCAGTAGTTTATCGGACAGCTATGGCTACACCTTC. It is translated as CASSLSDSYGYTF. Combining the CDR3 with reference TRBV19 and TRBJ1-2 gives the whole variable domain DGGITQSPKYLFRKEGQNVTLSCEQNLNHDAMYWYRQDPGQGLRLIYYSQIVNDFQKGDIAEGYSVSREKKESFPLTVTSAQKNPTAFYLCASSLSDSYGYTFGSGTRLTVV.

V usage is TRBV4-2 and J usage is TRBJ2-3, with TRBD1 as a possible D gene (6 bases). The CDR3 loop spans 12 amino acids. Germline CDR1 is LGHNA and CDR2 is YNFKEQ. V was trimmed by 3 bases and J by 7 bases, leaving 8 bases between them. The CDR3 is CASSHRGHTQYF. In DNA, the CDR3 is TGTGCCAGCAGCCACAGGGGCCATACGCAGTATTTT.

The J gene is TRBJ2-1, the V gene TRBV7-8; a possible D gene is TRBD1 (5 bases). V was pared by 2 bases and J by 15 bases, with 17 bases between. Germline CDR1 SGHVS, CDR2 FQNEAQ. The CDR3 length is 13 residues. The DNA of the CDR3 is TGTGCCAGCAGCTTAACTACAGGTCCTGGGGCGTTCTTC. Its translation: CASSLTTGPGAFF. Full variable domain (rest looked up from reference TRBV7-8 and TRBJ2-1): GAGVSQSPRYKVAKRGQDVALRCDPISGHVSLFWYQQALGQGPEFLTYFQNEAQLDKSGLPSDRFFAERPEGSVSTLKIQRTQQEDSAVYLCASSLTTGPGAFFGPGTRLTVL.

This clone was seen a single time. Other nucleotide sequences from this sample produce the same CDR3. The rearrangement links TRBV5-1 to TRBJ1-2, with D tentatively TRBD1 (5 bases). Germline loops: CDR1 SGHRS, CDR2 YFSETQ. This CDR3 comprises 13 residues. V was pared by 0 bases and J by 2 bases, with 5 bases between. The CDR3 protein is CASSLGGNYGYTF. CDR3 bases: TGCGCCAGCAGCTTGGGGGGCAACTATGGCTACACCTTC.

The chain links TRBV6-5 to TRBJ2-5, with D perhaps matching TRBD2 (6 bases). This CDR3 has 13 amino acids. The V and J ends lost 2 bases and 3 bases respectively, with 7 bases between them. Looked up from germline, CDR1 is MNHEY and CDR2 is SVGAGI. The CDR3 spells CASSYGGKETQYF. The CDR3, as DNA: TGTGCCAGCAGTTACGGAGGGAAAGAGACCCAGTACTTC.

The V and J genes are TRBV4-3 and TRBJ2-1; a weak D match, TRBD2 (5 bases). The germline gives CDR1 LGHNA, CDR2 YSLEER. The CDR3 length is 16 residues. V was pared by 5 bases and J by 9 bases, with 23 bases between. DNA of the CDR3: TGCGCCAGCAGCAAAGGACGGACGGGGATACAAGGTGAGCAGTTCTTC. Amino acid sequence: CASSKGRTGIQGEQFF.

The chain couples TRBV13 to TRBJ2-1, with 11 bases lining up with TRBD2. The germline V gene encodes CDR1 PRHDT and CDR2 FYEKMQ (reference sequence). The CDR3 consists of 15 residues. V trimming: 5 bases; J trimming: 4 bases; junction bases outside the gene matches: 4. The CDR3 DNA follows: TGTGCCAGCAGCGCGGGACTAGCGGAGTACAATGAGCAGTTCTTC. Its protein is CASSAGLAEYNEQFF.

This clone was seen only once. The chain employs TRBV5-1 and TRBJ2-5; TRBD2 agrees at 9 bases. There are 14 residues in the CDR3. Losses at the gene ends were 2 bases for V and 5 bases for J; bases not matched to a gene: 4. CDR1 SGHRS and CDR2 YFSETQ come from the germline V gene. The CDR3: CASSFLAGTETQYF. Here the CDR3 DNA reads TGCGCCAGCAGCTTCCTAGCGGGGACTGAGACCCAGTACTTC.

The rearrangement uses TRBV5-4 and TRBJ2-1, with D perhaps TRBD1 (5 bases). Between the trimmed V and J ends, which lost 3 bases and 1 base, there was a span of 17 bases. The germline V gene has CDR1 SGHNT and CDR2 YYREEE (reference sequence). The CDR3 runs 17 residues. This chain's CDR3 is CASSSNSQGGSYNEQFF. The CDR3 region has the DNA TGTGCCAGCAGCTCTAATTCTCAGGGTGGGTCCTACAATGAGCAGTTCTTC.

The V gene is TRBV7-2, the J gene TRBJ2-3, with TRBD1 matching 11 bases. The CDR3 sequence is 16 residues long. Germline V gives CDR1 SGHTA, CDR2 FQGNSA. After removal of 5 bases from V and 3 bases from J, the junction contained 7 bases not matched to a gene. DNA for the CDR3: TGTGCCAGCAGCGCACGGACAGGGGGCGCGACAGATACGCAGTATTTT. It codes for CASSARTGGATDTQYF.

CDR3 residues: CASSPTGDRNTIYF. As DNA, the CDR3 is TGCGCCAGCAGCCCGACAGGGGATAGAAACACCATATATTTT. The chain combines TRBV5-1 with TRBJ1-3, with 8 bases matching TRBD1. CDR1 is SGHRS, CDR2 YFSETQ, per germline. This CDR3 is built from 14 residues. After removal of 4 bases from V and 5 bases from J, the junction contained 5 bases not matched to a gene.